Each of the 27 T cell receptor beta chains below was sequenced from the same sample in a study of blood T cells in healthy people across ages (dated by TCRdb to between 2014 and 2017). Receptor amplification or capture employed 5' RACE. Data came from an Illumina HiSeq 2500. A second PCR of about 6 to 11 cycles was performed with a sample-barcoded 5' primer and a J-beta primer mix. The public reads were reprocessed in TCRdb via fastp at Q25 and MiXCR, keeping in-frame beta chains. Every CDR3 protein is listed once, alongside the most common genes and DNA of its rows. The table for this sample lists a few hundred thousand distinct CDR3 sequences; around 29% of them were counted only once. 29% of the sample belongs to the ten largest clones. Sequences were obtained from blood. The receptors here all came from a woman in her 70s in good health.

This clonotype came up a few times. The J gene is TRBJ1-2, the V gene TRBV29-1, with unresolved D. Germline assignment: CDR1 SQVTM and CDR2 ANQGSEA. The V gene lost 8 bases and the J gene lost 5 bases, with 18 bases spanning the gap. This CDR3 has 13 amino acids. DNA for the CDR3: TGCAGCTTTGGAAGTCCGGGCCTTTATGGCTACACCTTC. Its protein product is CSFGSPGLYGYTF.

Comments on this clonotype: A read error may produce the germline difference seen at one junction end. This sequence joins TRBV11-1 and TRBJ2-5, with 11 nucleotides matching TRBD2. The last part of the DNA fits TRBJ2-7 better; the J call may be wrong. The CDR3 is made up of 13 amino acids. CDR1 SGHAT and CDR2 FQDESV come from the germline V gene (reference sequence). CDR3 in amino acids: CAGSKTSGDEQYF. Here the CDR3 DNA reads TGTGCCGGCAGCAAGACTAGCGGGGACGAGCAGTACTTC.

This clonotype has more than one count but fewer than ten. Compared with germline, one end of the junction differs, possibly owing to a read error. This chain uses TRBV2 with TRBJ1-2; D perhaps matches TRBD1 (5 bases). Germline CDR1 SNHLY, CDR2 FYNNEI. The CDR3 runs 8 residues. The CDR3 DNA is TGTGCCAGCAGTGGACAGCCATTC. Its protein is CASSGQPF.

This clonotype was picked up a small number of times. The chain couples TRBV5-1 to TRBJ2-3; TRBD1 matches at 7 bases. The CDR3 length is 14 residues. The V and J ends lost 4 bases and 5 bases, in that order; junction bases with no gene match: 7. Looked up from germline, CDR1 is SGHRS and CDR2 is YFSETQ. For the CDR3, the DNA is TGCGCCAGCAGCGCCACAGGGGCGGGAGATACGCAGTATTTT. It is translated as CASSATGAGDTQYF.

This clonotype was counted between two and nine times. An end of the junction does not agree with germline; a read error may underlie this. This chain uses TRBV29-1 with TRBJ1-2; no clear D gene. The germline V gene encodes CDR1 SQVTM and CDR2 ANQGSEA. The CDR3 consists of 12 residues. CDR3 DNA sequence: TGCAGCGTTGAAGAGGGAGGACCGCGAACCGCCTTC. This encodes CSVEEGGPRTAF.

CDR3 region: CASSSQPGQKNEKLFF. The DNA of the CDR3 is TGTGCCAGCAGCTCCCAACCGGGACAGAAGAATGAAAAACTGTTTTTT. The chain recombines TRBV7-2 with TRBJ1-4; 7 nucleotides line up with TRBD1. Trimming removed 4 bases from V and 5 bases from J; junction bases left unmatched: 10. Germline CDR1 is SGHTA and CDR2 is FQGNSA. This CDR3 has 16 residues.

In this sample, this clonotype turned up a few times. This sequence joins TRBV2 and TRBJ1-4; possible D gene TRBD1, 5 bases. Trimming pared 7 bases from V and 10 bases from J, leaving 16 bases between. From germline, CDR1 is SNHLY and CDR2 FYNNEI. The CDR3 contains 13 residues. CDR3 coding DNA: TGTGCCAGCACCACTGAGGAGGGACGAAAACTGTTTTTT. Amino acid sequence: CASTTEEGRKLFF.

The chain employs TRBV9 and TRBJ2-6; possibly TRBD1 for D (6 bases). The germline V gene has CDR1 SGDLS and CDR2 YYNGEE. The CDR3 has 18 residues. Between the trimmed V and J ends, which lost 4 bases and 2 bases, there was a span of 19 bases. In DNA, the CDR3 is TGTGCCAGCAGCCCTGATGGGGGCTTAACACCTGGGGCCAACGTCCTGACTTTC. Translation gives CASSPDGGLTPGANVLTF.

The chain joins TRBV29-1 to TRBJ1-1; D might be TRBD1 (6 bases). The CDR3 is 14 residues long. V was pared by 6 bases and J by 7 bases, with 21 bases between. Germline CDR1 and CDR2: SQVTM and ANQGSEA. The CDR3 reads CSVQSTGLRGEAFF. CDR3 bases: TGCAGCGTCCAGTCGACAGGACTAAGGGGTGAAGCTTTCTTT. Drawing the rest from reference TRBV29-1 and TRBJ1-1, the complete variable domain is SAVISQKPSRDICQRGTSLTIQCQVDSQVTMMFWYRQQPGQSLTLIATANQGSEATYESGFVIDKFPISRPNLTFSTLTVSNMSPEDSSIYLCSVQSTGLRGEAFFGQGTRLTVV.

In this sample, this clonotype turned up a few times. One junction end does not reproduce the germline sequence, and a read error may be involved. J is TRBJ2-7 and V is TRBV12-3 or TRBV12-4; the match to TRBD2 covers 7 bases. CDR3 length: 14 residues. The CDR3 coding sequence is TGTGCCAGCAGTTTGGGCGGGAGCTCCTACGAGCAGTGCTTC. It specifies CASSLGGSSYEQCF.

The J gene is TRBJ1-4, the V gene TRBV24-1, with D maybe TRBD1 (6 bases). Trimming shortened V by 3 bases and J by 3 bases, and 10 bases separated the two germline ends. The length of the CDR3 is 15 residues. In germline, CDR1 is KGHDR, CDR2 SFDVKD. CDR3 DNA: TGTGCCACCAGTGATCACAGGGCGTCTAATGAAAAACTGTTTTTT. This codes for CATSDHRASNEKLFF.

The chain joins TRBV7-2 to TRBJ1-1; D not resolved. Germline V gives CDR1 SGHTA, CDR2 FQGNSA. The V end was cut by 1 base, the J end by 3 bases, with 9 bases between. The CDR3 contains 14 residues. Here the CDR3 DNA reads TGTGCCAGCAGCTTAGTGCCAGCATACACTGAAGCTTTCTTT. As protein: CASSLVPAYTEAFF.

The sample holds many counts of this clonotype. The chain links TRBV6-5 to TRBJ1-4; no clear D gene. The CDR3 covers 15 residues. Trimming removed 4 bases from V and 8 bases from J, with 17 bases in between. The germline gives CDR1 MNHEY, CDR2 SVGAGI. The CDR3 here is CASSLETGRPEKLFF. CDR3 DNA sequence: TGTGCCAGCAGTTTAGAGACCGGTAGGCCCGAAAAACTGTTTTTT.

This clonotype has just a few counts. V and J are TRBV28 and TRBJ1-4; D perhaps matches TRBD1 (6 bases). Germline CDR1 MDHEN, CDR2 SYDVKM. CDR3 length: 14 residues. The V gene lost 2 bases and the J gene lost 6 bases, with 10 bases spanning the gap. The CDR3 loop reads CASSLRGAYEKLFF. The CDR3 nucleotides read TGTGCCAGCAGTTTACGGGGGGCGTATGAAAAACTGTTTTTT. The full variable domain, rest sourced from reference TRBV28 and TRBJ1-4, is DVKVTQSSRYLVKRTGEKVFLECVQDMDHENMFWYRQDPGLGLRLIYFSYDVKMKEKGDIPEGYSVSREKKERFSLILESASTNQTSMYLCASSLRGAYEKLFFGSGTQLSVL.

This clonotype appeared a few times. The chain has TRBV28 and TRBJ1-2; the match to TRBD1 covers 9 bases. The V gene's germline CDR1 is MDHEN and CDR2 SYDVKM. The CDR3 has 17 amino acids. J gave up 0 bases and V 4 bases, and 9 bases lay outside the gene matches. DNA of the CDR3: TGTGCCAGCAGTTCACCGGGACAGGGTTCATCTAACTATGGCTACACCTTC. Translating gives CASSSPGQGSSNYGYTF.

The rearrangement links TRBV20-1 to TRBJ1-2; tentatively, D is TRBD1 (6 bases). V lost 7 bases, J lost 7 bases, and 10 bases lay in between. CDR3 length equals 10 residues. Germline V gene data show CDR1 as DFQATT and CDR2 as SNEGSKA (reference sequence). The CDR3 loop is CSGNRVGYTF. CDR3 bases: TGCAGTGGGAACAGGGTTGGCTACACCTTC.

This clonotype appeared a few times. CDR3: CASSPGVMMQYF. The CDR3 coding sequence is TGCGCCAGCAGCCCAGGAGTGATGATGCAGTATTTT. This chain joins TRBV5-1 and TRBJ2-3, with no clear D. CDR1 is SGHRS and CDR2 is YFSETQ in the germline V gene. The CDR3 runs 12 residues. Trimming pared 4 bases from V and 11 bases from J, leaving 14 bases between.

This clonotype has just a few counts. One base away lies a much larger clone, so this may be a sequencing read error. The CDR3 DNA reads TGTGCCAGCGGCTTGGGGAACAATGAGCAGTTCTTC. Translation: CASGLGNNEQFF. The V call is TRBV7-9, the J call TRBJ2-1; D is unresolved. Germline CDR1 reads SEHNR; CDR2 reads FQNEAQ (reference sequence). CDR3 length equals 12 residues. The full variable domain, its missing parts supplied by reference TRBV7-9 and TRBJ2-1, is DTGVSQNPRHKITKRGQNVTFRCDPISEHNRLYWYRQTLGQGPEFLTYFQNEAQLEKSRLLSDRFSAERPKGSFSTLEIQRTEQGDSAMYLCASGLGNNEQFFGPGTRLTVL.

The genes are TRBV2 and TRBJ2-2; D is ambiguous. Germline V gene data show CDR1 as SNHLY and CDR2 as FYNNEI. The CDR3 has 15 residues. Trimming pared 7 bases from V and 1 base from J, leaving 13 bases between. CDR3 residues: CASNTGPRNTGELFF. In nucleotides, the CDR3 is TGTGCCAGCAACACGGGTCCGCGGAACACCGGGGAGCTGTTTTTT. The whole variable domain, filled in from reference TRBV2 and TRBJ2-2, reads EPEVTQTPSHQVTQMGQEVILRCVPISNHLYFYWYRQILGQKVEFLVSFYNNEISEKSEIFDDQFSVERPDGSNFTLKIRSTKLEDSAMYFCASNTGPRNTGELFFGEGSRLTVL.

V and J are TRBV4-2 and TRBJ2-7; D gene ambiguous. The germline V gene encodes CDR1 LGHNA and CDR2 YNFKEQ. Trimming shortened V by 2 bases and J by 3 bases, and 8 bases separated the two germline ends. The length of the CDR3 is 13 residues. In nucleotides, the CDR3 is TGTGCCAGCAGCCAATGGATGGGCTACGAGCAGTACTTC. This encodes CASSQWMGYEQYF.

The rearrangement joins TRBV29-1 to TRBJ1-1, with a weak D call TRBD1 (6 bases). Germline lookup yields CDR1 SQVTM and CDR2 ANQGSEA. V dropped 5 bases and J dropped 7 bases, with 17 bases sitting between them. The CDR3 spans 13 residues. Written as DNA, the CDR3 is TGCAGCGTTCTCTGGAGGGGGGCCGGTGAAGCTTTCTTT. This translates into CSVLWRGAGEAFF.

V gene TRBV20-1 combines with J gene TRBJ2-5; tentatively, D is TRBD2 (6 bases). The CDR3 contains 13 residues. Germline values: CDR1 DFQATT, CDR2 SNEGSKA (reference sequence). Trimming took off 6 bases at V and 2 bases at J, with 13 bases between the two ends. In DNA form, the CDR3 reads TGCAGTGCCGACCGGGAGTCTCAAGAGACCCAGTACTTC. Its translation: CSADRESQETQYF.

The chain has TRBV20-1 and TRBJ2-7, with a tentative D call TRBD2 (6 bases). The CDR3 runs 13 residues. With 3 bases removed from V and 1 base from J, the gap between germline ends came to 10 bases. Germline V lookup: CDR1 DFQATT, CDR2 SNEGSKA (reference sequence). The CDR3 loop reads CSARAGRSYEQYF. CDR3 in DNA: TGCAGTGCTAGGGCGGGAAGATCCTACGAGCAGTACTTC.

Details on this clonotype: At one end the junction does not follow the germline gene, possibly because of a read error. The V and J genes are TRBV29-1 and TRBJ2-1; TRBD2 matches 13 bases. The CDR3 is made up of 16 amino acids. Germline assignment: CDR1 SQVTM and CDR2 ANQGSEA. The CDR3 sequence: CSVEAGTSGTYNGQFF. The CDR3 DNA reads TGCAGCGTTGAAGCCGGGACTAGCGGGACCTACAATGGGCAGTTCTTC.

This clonotype has only a few counts. This chain uses TRBV4-1 with TRBJ2-2, with 9 bases that match TRBD2. Germline loops: CDR1 MGHRA, CDR2 YSYEKL. CDR3 length: 17 residues. V dropped 4 bases and J dropped 4; count of bases not matched to a gene: 10. The chain's CDR3 is CASSPPLREGLTGELFF. The CDR3 DNA is TGCGCCAGCAGCCCTCCACTGCGGGAGGGCCTCACCGGGGAGCTGTTTTTT.

This chain joins TRBV20-1 and TRBJ1-1; D gene uncertain. The germline gives CDR1 DFQATT, CDR2 SNEGSKA (reference sequence). Trimming cost V 1 base and J 3 bases, with 12 bases left between them. CDR3 size: 14 residues. For the CDR3, the DNA is TGCAGTGCTAGAGTTGCGGGTTGGGACACTGAAGCTTTCTTT. Translating it yields CSARVAGWDTEAFF.

The table lists this clonotype with a count of one. The J gene is TRBJ2-4, the V gene TRBV19, with D perhaps matching TRBD1 (5 bases). V lost 0 bases and J lost 6, with 9 bases in between. Germline CDR1 and CDR2: LNHDA and SQIVND (reference sequence). CDR3 length: 14 residues. CDR3 residues: CASSIDRDRNIQYF. CDR3 coding DNA: TGTGCCAGTAGTATAGACCGCGACAGAAACATTCAGTACTTC.